Sequencing of this T cell receptor (beta chain) was carried out in a study of CD4+ T cells in melanoma. Findings of the study overall: Neoantigen-specific CD4+ T cells in melanoma reportedly had diverse differentiation states. CD8+ T cell, macrophage and B cell function reportedly correlated with neoantigen-specific CD4+ T cells.

This clone was recorded only once. What it recognizes is unknown. Using immunoSEQ multiplex PCR, the repertoire was profiled, and TCRdb retains in-frame clones only, with some absent. The table includes about 55,000 clones, about 72% detected once. The CDR3 is made up of 14 amino acids. The germline V gene encodes CDR1 SGHVS and CDR2 FQNEAQ. Trimming left V 5 bases short and J 2 bases short, with 12 bases between. The source of this sequence is a human donor with melanoma. The chain recombines TRBV7-8 with TRBJ2-5; the D gene is possibly TRBD2 (6 bases). The sample was tumor tissue. DNA for the CDR3: TGTGCCAGCAGCATCCGGGACTTTCAAGAGACCCAGTACTTC. It codes for CASSIRDFQETQYF.